This T cell receptor beta chain was recorded in a study of metastatic and nonmetastatic thyroid tumors. Study-level points and caveats: Significantly higher TCR beta diversity was reportedly seen in malignant thyroid tumors than benign nodules, in blood and tumor.

TCRdb reassembled clones from the PCR reads with MiXCR. The sample holds fewer than 4,500 clones, approximately 20% seen once. The junction had 5 bases not matched to a gene; V was cut back by 2 bases and J by 6 bases. In germline, CDR1 is SGHTA, CDR2 FQGNSA. This CDR3 has 14 residues. Nobody among the patients had been given any treatment before thyroid surgery. This clone ranks as medium-sized (0.01 to 0.1%). The target antigen is unknown. The chain uses TRBV7-2 and TRBJ2-7; 9 bases match TRBD2. The sequencing input was tumor tissue. This receptor was taken from a male donor with papillary thyroid cancer or a benign thyroid nodule (not recorded which). Some clones in this sample may be carry-over from other donors' samples. The DNA for the CDR3 is TGTGCCAGCAGCTTACGCGGGAGGGCGGGCGAGCAGTACTTC. The encoded protein is CASSLRGRAGEQYF.